These 30 T cell receptor beta chains share one sample of origin, sequenced in a study of shared clonotypes between healthy human individuals. In the naive CD8 group, cells lacked CD45RO and were positively selected for CCR7, so terminally differentiated effector memory CD45RA+ cells were left out. The method was immunoSEQ multiplex PCR; TCRdb's version includes in-frame clones alone and lacks a portion of them. The data contain 550,000 to 750,000 clones, 95% of them singletons. What was sequenced was naive CD8+ T cells sorted from blood. Receptors were obtained from a young woman in good health.

This clone was counted once. The chain is built from TRBV14 and TRBJ1-2; a possible D gene is TRBD1 (5 bases). V was trimmed by 1 base and J by 2 bases, leaving 8 bases between them. CDR1 and CDR2 from the germline V gene are SGHDN and FVKESK. The CDR3 covers 14 residues. CDR3 nucleotides: TGTGCCAGCAGCCAAGTTCGGGGGAACTATGGCTACACCTTC. This codes for CASSQVRGNYGYTF.

The chain joins TRBV28 to TRBJ2-7; D remains unclear. The CDR3 totals 11 residues. Germline assignment: CDR1 MDHEN and CDR2 SYDVKM. Trimming shortened V by 8 bases and J by 3 bases, and 8 bases separated the two germline ends. CDR3 region: CASRTGYEQYF. Written as DNA, the CDR3 is TGTGCCAGCCGAACCGGCTACGAGCAGTACTTC.

The chain employs TRBV27 and TRBJ2-3; D uncertain. The germline CDR1 and CDR2 sequences are MNHEY and SMNVEV (reference sequence). The CDR3 extends over 12 amino acids. V was trimmed by 6 bases and J by 2 bases, leaving 6 bases between them. The CDR3 is CASRTDTDTQYF. CDR3 DNA: TGTGCCAGCAGGACGGACACAGATACGCAGTATTTT.

The J gene is TRBJ1-1, the V gene TRBV7-9; D may be TRBD1 (5 bases). The CDR3 runs 13 residues. V was shortened by 6 bases and J by 2 bases, with 10 bases between the two germline ends. The germline gives CDR1 SEHNR, CDR2 FQNEAQ (reference sequence). The CDR3 DNA follows: TGTGCCAGCAGTCGCGGGGGAAACACTGAAGCTTTCTTT. It specifies CASSRGGNTEAFF.

The J gene is TRBJ1-2, the V gene TRBV30, with D unresolved. The CDR3 length is 14 residues. Germline V gene data show CDR1 as GTSNPN and CDR2 as SVGIG (reference sequence). V lost 2 bases to trimming and J lost 1 base, with 11 bases between them. CDR3 residues: CAWSTAGDNYGYTF. In nucleotides, the CDR3 is TGTGCCTGGAGTACCGCAGGCGATAACTATGGCTACACCTTC.

The chain employs TRBV27 and TRBJ2-7; D possibly uses TRBD1 or TRBD2 (5 bases each). This CDR3 has 15 residues. The V gene lost 1 base and the J gene lost 1 base, with 11 bases spanning the gap. Germline V gives CDR1 MNHEY, CDR2 SMNVEV (reference sequence). The CDR3 region has the DNA TGTGCCAGCAGTTTATTGACGGGACCGTCCTACGAGCAGTACTTC. Protein: CASSLLTGPSYEQYF.

The chain is built from TRBV19 and TRBJ2-5; D might be TRBD2 (5 bases). The assigned J gene may be wrong: the sequence end matches TRBJ2-7 better. This CDR3 is built from 13 residues. In germline, CDR1 is LNHDA, CDR2 SQIVND (reference sequence). CDR3 coding DNA: TGTGCCAGTAGTTTCGGGAAGAACTACGAGCAGTACTTC. It translates to CASSFGKNYEQYF.

The chain is built from TRBV6-5 and TRBJ2-1, with D unclear. The CDR3 has 9 residues. Trimming stripped 8 bases from V and 15 bases from J, with 11 bases between. Germline loops: CDR1 MNHEY, CDR2 SVGAGI. In DNA form, the CDR3 reads TGTGCCAGCGGGGAAGGTCGGTTCTTC. Encoded protein: CASGEGRFF.

The chain uses TRBV9 and TRBJ2-7; D gene ambiguous. Per the germline V gene, CDR1 is SGDLS and CDR2 is YYNGEE. This CDR3 spans 13 amino acids. V was cut by 3 bases and J by 0 bases, with 7 bases left in between. CDR3 sequence reads: CASSAGSSYEQYF. As DNA, the CDR3 is TGTGCCAGCAGCGCCGGAAGCTCCTACGAGCAGTACTTC.

The genes are TRBV7-8 and TRBJ1-2; D may be TRBD1 (5 bases). This CDR3 is 14 amino acids long. Germline lookup yields CDR1 SGHVS and CDR2 FQNEAQ. V was shortened by 5 bases and J by 6 bases, with 16 bases between the two germline ends. The CDR3 loop reads CASSDSVSGHGYTF. CDR3 DNA sequence: TGTGCCAGCAGCGACTCAGTGTCAGGGCATGGCTACACCTTC.

This rearrangement joins TRBV10-2 to TRBJ2-7; 9 bases agree with TRBD1. There are 14 residues in the CDR3. Unmatched junction bases numbered 6, after V lost 6 bases and J lost 3 bases. From germline, CDR1 is WSHSY and CDR2 SAAADI. As DNA, the CDR3 is TGCGCCAGCAGGACGGGACAGGGCCTCTACGAGCAGTACTTC. Protein: CASRTGQGLYEQYF.

The V gene is TRBV7-8, the J gene TRBJ2-7; 7 bases fit TRBD1. V lost 0 bases to trimming and J lost 0 bases; unmatched junction nucleotides: 11. Germline lookup yields CDR1 SGHVS and CDR2 FQNEAQ. This CDR3 has 18 amino acids. CDR3 nucleotide sequence: TGTGCCAGCAGCTTAGCTATTAACCGGGACAGTCACTCCTACGAGCAGTACTTC. Its protein product is CASSLAINRDSHSYEQYF.

This chain links TRBV18 with TRBJ2-1; 7 bases are a match to TRBD2. The trim removed 0 bases at V and 5 bases at J, leaving 7 bases unmatched. CDR1 KGHSH and CDR2 LQKENI come from the germline V gene. The CDR3 is 16 residues long. This chain's CDR3 is CASSPPGGGSNNEQFF. The CDR3 nucleotides are TGTGCCAGCTCACCACCTGGGGGGGGAAGCAACAATGAGCAGTTCTTC. The complete variable domain, with remaining parts taken from reference TRBV18 and TRBJ2-1, reads NAGVMQNPRHLVRRRGQEARLRCSPMKGHSHVYWYRQLPEEGLKFMVYLQKENIIDESGMPKERFSAEFPKEGPSILRIQQVVRGDSAAYFCASSPPGGGSNNEQFFGPGTRLTVL.

The gene calls are TRBV6-5 and TRBJ2-7; TRBD2 matches 9 bases. CDR3 length: 14 amino acids. Germline trimming cut 4 bases from V and 5 bases from J; bases unmatched to any gene: 6. The germline gives CDR1 MNHEY, CDR2 SVGAGI. CDR3 protein: CASSWREGHNEQYF. The DNA of the CDR3 is TGTGCCAGCAGTTGGCGGGAGGGCCACAACGAGCAGTACTTC.

Worth noting for this clone: Other nucleotide sequences in the sample specify the same CDR3. CDR3 in amino acids: CASSLGGEAFF. CDR3 in DNA: TGTGCCAGCAGCTTGGGAGGGGAGGCTTTCTTT. This chain links TRBV5-6 with TRBJ1-1; tentative D call: TRBD1 (5 bases). Germline V lookup: CDR1 SGHDT, CDR2 YYEEEE. The CDR3 sequence is 11 residues long. Trimming took 0 bases from V and 11 from J, leaving 8 bases between them. Drawing the rest from reference TRBV5-6 and TRBJ1-1, the complete variable domain is DAGVTQSPTHLIKTRGQQVTLRCSPKSGHDTVSWYQQALGQGPQFIFQYYEEEERQRGNFPDRFSGHQFPNYSSELNVNALLLGDSALYLCASSLGGEAFFGQGTRLTVV.

The CDR3 DNA is TGTGCCAGCAGCTTAGTTGACGGGGAGACCCAGTACTTC. It encodes CASSLVDGETQYF. This chain uses TRBV13 with TRBJ2-5; D call uncertain. This CDR3 is 13 amino acids long. CDR1 PRHDT and CDR2 FYEKMQ come from the germline V gene (reference sequence). Trimming removed 1 base from V and 5 bases from J, with 8 bases in between.

This clone came up once. The J gene is TRBJ2-7, the V gene TRBV10-3; no clear D gene. This CDR3 has 13 residues. The V end lost 2 bases, the J end lost 0 bases, and 5 bases lay between the germline ends. Germline V CDR1 and CDR2: ENHRY, SYGVKD. The CDR3 DNA sequence: TGTGCCATCAGTGAGGGGGACTCCTACGAGCAGTACTTC. Translated: CAISEGDSYEQYF.

This rearrangement joins TRBV5-6 to TRBJ2-3, with 9 bases aligning to TRBD2. Germline V gene lookup returns CDR1 SGHDT and CDR2 YYEEEE. The CDR3 spans 13 residues. V trimming: 3 bases; J trimming: 15 bases; junction bases outside the gene matches: 11. In DNA, the CDR3 is TGTGCCAGCAGCTATGGGACTAGCAGAATGGGATATTTT. Protein product: CASSYGTSRMGYF.

The rearrangement joins TRBV13 to TRBJ2-3; TRBD2 aligns across 10 bases. Germline V gene sequence: CDR1 PRHDT, CDR2 FYEKMQ (reference sequence). Trimming removed 4 bases from V and 3 bases from J; junction bases left unmatched: 16. CDR3 length: 19 residues. The DNA for the CDR3 is TGTGCCAGCAGCTACATCCTAGCGGGAGCGGCGGTAGAAACAGATACGCAGTATTTT. It translates to CASSYILAGAAVETDTQYF.

The chain joins TRBV19 to TRBJ1-4, with a possible D match to TRBD1 (6 bases). Germline V CDR1 and CDR2: LNHDA, SQIVND (reference sequence). With 5 bases removed from V and 8 bases from J, the gap between germline ends came to 12 bases. The CDR3 has 13 residues. CDR3 in amino acids: CASSPGAWEKLFF. CDR3 in DNA: TGTGCCAGTAGTCCGGGGGCTTGGGAAAAACTGTTTTTT.

The chain couples TRBV6-1 to TRBJ2-5; D gene uncertain. Germline CDR1 and CDR2: MNHNS and SASEGT. The CDR3 length is 13 residues. Trimming removed 6 bases at V and 0 bases at J, with 8 bases between. CDR3: CASRRGYQETQYF. As DNA, the CDR3 is TGTGCCAGCAGGCGTGGGTACCAAGAGACCCAGTACTTC.

The chain couples TRBV4-1 to TRBJ2-7, with D perhaps matching TRBD1 (5 bases). The CDR3 covers 15 residues. In germline, CDR1 is MGHRA, CDR2 YSYEKL. V lost 6 bases and J lost 2, with 17 bases in between. The CDR3 DNA reads as TGCGCCAGCAGTCCCACAGGTAATCCCACCTACGAGCAGTACTTC. This translates into CASSPTGNPTYEQYF.

In its sample, this clone was seen a few times. The chain has TRBV27 and TRBJ2-1; D ambiguous. This CDR3 comprises 13 residues. V was pared by 2 bases and J by 5 bases, with 7 bases between. Germline lookup yields CDR1 MNHEY and CDR2 SMNVEV (reference sequence). The CDR3 loop is CASSLIRHNEQFF. The CDR3 nucleotides read TGTGCCAGCAGTTTAATACGTCACAATGAGCAGTTCTTC.

The chain has TRBV5-4 and TRBJ2-3; 8 bases fit TRBD2. The CDR3 loop spans 14 amino acids. V lost 10 bases to trimming and J lost 2 bases; unmatched junction nucleotides: 9. Germline CDR1 reads SGHNT; CDR2 reads YYREEE (reference sequence). CDR3 in amino acids: CASQIAGLTDTQYF. The CDR3 bases are TGTGCCTCTCAAATAGCGGGACTCACAGATACGCAGTATTTT.

The count of this clone is one. This chain connects TRBV19 to TRBJ2-5; perhaps TRBD1 as D (5 bases). The DNA matches TRBJ2-7 better at its end, which makes the J call doubtful. Per the germline V gene, CDR1 is LNHDA and CDR2 is SQIVND (reference sequence). This CDR3 comprises 14 residues. In DNA, the CDR3 is TGTGCCAGTAGTACCTTAGACAGAGACTACGAGCAGTACTTC. The encoded protein is CASSTLDRDYEQYF.

The V and J genes are TRBV5-6 and TRBJ2-6; D is unclear. Per the germline V gene, CDR1 is SGHDT and CDR2 is YYEEEE. There are 18 residues in the CDR3. Trimming took 2 bases from V and 0 from J, leaving 15 bases between them. The CDR3 DNA reads as TGTGCCAGCAGCTTCCGCCGGTATTTTGGCTCTGGGGCCAACGTCCTGACTTTC. The encoded protein is CASSFRRYFGSGANVLTF.

CDR3 DNA: TGCGCCAGCCTAGGACCTTCCTACGAGCAGTACTTC. Translated, it gives CASLGPSYEQYF. The chain carries TRBV5-1 and TRBJ2-7; D ambiguous. The CDR3 has 12 residues. Germline V gene sequence: CDR1 SGHRS, CDR2 YFSETQ. The V end was cut by 7 bases, the J end by 1 base, with 9 bases between.

The chain links TRBV10-3 to TRBJ2-7; D is unresolved. Germline lookup yields CDR1 ENHRY and CDR2 SYGVKD. The CDR3 spans 16 residues. The germline V and J ends were trimmed by 0 bases and 3 bases, with 15 bases remaining between them. CDR3 in amino acids: CAISESSPRKLYEQYF. The CDR3 DNA reads TGTGCCATCAGTGAGTCGTCCCCACGGAAACTCTACGAGCAGTACTTC.

The gene calls are TRBV5-6 and TRBJ2-1; a possible D gene is TRBD2 (6 bases). Germline V gene lookup returns CDR1 SGHDT and CDR2 YYEEEE. V was shortened by 5 bases and J by 6 bases, with 21 bases between the two germline ends. The CDR3 has 16 residues. CDR3 in DNA: TGTGCCAGCAGTTGGCCGGGACTCCTAACCCCCAATGAGCAGTTCTTC. Protein: CASSWPGLLTPNEQFF.

The V call is TRBV30, the J call TRBJ2-7; D unresolved. Trimming removed 4 bases at V and 5 bases at J, with 15 bases between. The CDR3 is 13 residues long. Germline assignment: CDR1 GTSNPN and CDR2 SVGIG (reference sequence). In DNA, the CDR3 is TGTGCCTGGAATTCCGAGGATTACGACGAGCAGTACTTC. Translated, it gives CAWNSEDYDEQYF.